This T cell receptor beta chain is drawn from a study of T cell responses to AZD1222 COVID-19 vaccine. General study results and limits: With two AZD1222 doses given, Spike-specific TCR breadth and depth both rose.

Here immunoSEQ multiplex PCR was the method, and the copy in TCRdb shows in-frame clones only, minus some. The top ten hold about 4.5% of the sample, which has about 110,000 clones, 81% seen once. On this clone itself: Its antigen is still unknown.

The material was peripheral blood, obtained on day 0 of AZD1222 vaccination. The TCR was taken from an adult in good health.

CDR3 region: CASSFVGVPGETQYF. The CDR3 region has the DNA TGTGCCAGCTCCTTCGTAGGAGTGCCCGGGGAGACCCAGTACTTC. The rearrangement uses TRBV6-5 and TRBJ2-5; no definite D call. This CDR3 has 15 residues. Trimming took off 8 bases at V and 5 bases at J, with 21 bases between the two ends. Germline loops: CDR1 MNHEY, CDR2 SVGAGI.